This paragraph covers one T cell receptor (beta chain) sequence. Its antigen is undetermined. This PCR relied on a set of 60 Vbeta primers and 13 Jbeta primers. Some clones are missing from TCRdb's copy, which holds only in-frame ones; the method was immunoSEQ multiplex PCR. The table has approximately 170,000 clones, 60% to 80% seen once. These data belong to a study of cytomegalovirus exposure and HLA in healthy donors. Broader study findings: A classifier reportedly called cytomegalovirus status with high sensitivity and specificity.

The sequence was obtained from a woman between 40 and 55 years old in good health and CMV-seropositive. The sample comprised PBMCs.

CDR3 bases: TGCGCCAGCAGTGAGAATAGCGGGAGTCCCTCGGATGAGCAGTTCTTC. It codes for CASSENSGSPSDEQFF. The rearrangement uses TRBV10-1 and TRBJ2-1; 9 bases agree with TRBD2. In germline, CDR1 is WNHNN, CDR2 SYGVQD (reference sequence). There are 16 residues in the CDR3. Trimming cost V 2 bases and J 8 bases; bases outside gene matches: 10.